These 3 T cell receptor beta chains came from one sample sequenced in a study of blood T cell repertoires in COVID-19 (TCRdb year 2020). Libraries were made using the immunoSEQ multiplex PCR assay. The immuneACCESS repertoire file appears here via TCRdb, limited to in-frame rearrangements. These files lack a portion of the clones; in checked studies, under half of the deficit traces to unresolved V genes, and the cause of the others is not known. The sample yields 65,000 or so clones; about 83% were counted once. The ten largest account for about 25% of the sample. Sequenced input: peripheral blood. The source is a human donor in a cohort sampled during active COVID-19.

The CDR3 region is CASSNGQAYGYTF. The CDR3 nucleotides are TGTGCCAGCAGCAACGGACAGGCCTATGGCTACACCTTC. The chain employs TRBV28 and TRBJ1-2; TRBD1 agrees at 7 bases. Germline V lookup: CDR1 MDHEN, CDR2 SYDVKM. The J segment lost 4 bases and the V segment lost 6 bases, leaving 5 bases of the junction unmatched. This CDR3 spans 13 amino acids.

This CDR3 reads CASSAAGLTDTQYF. CDR3 coding DNA: TGTGCCAGCAGTGCAGCGGGGCTCACAGATACGCAGTATTTT. V and J are TRBV2 and TRBJ2-3; 7 bases align to TRBD2. The CDR3 sequence is 14 residues long. With 4 bases clipped from V and 2 bases from J, the junction kept 3 bases outside the gene matches. Germline V gene lookup returns CDR1 SNHLY and CDR2 FYNNEI.

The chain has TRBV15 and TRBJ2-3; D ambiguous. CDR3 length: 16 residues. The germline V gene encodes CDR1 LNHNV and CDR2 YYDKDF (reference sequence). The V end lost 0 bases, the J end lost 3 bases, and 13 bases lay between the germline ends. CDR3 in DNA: TGTGCCACCAGCAGAGATCGCCGGCAGGCGACAGATACGCAGTATTTT. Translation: CATSRDRRQATDTQYF.